This T cell receptor (beta chain) was obtained from a study of neurological immune-mediated disorders. Findings and limits, study-wide: Healthy controls had more TCR clonal expansion than multiple sclerosis, which showed the least, whereas HTLV-1-associated myelopathy showed the most.

In its sample, this clonotype was seen many times. The target antigen is unknown. 5'RACE with 10-nucleotide random UMIs produced the cDNA. From 15-18 subjects, every sequencing run obtained over 160 million TCR-beta sequences. One entry per CDR3 protein, called by TCRdb with MiXCR from the 5' RACE reads. The sample includes about 41,000 distinct CDR3 sequences, over 9.5% of them seen just once. The sequenced sample was PBMCs. The receptor was derived from a female donor in good health.

This CDR3 reads CASSLASGGYTF. CDR3 coding DNA: TGTGCCAGCAGTTTAGCCTCGGGTGGCTACACCTTC. V gene TRBV12-3 or TRBV12-4 combines with J gene TRBJ1-2; D is undetermined. The V end was cut by 0 bases, the J end by 7 bases, with 6 bases between. The CDR3 is 12 residues long.